The clone carrying this TCR beta chain has ten or more counts. The data belong to a study of blood T cell repertoires in COVID-19. The overall study: Donors in the United States, Italy and Spain gave samples during acute or convalescent COVID-19. PBMCs, B-cell-depleted T cells, or T cells were the source of the cDNA or gDNA that made up the material.

Study processing details: Counts of nucleated cells, estimated from reference gene primer amplification, were obtained. Some clones are missing from TCRdb's copy, which holds only in-frame ones; the method was immunoSEQ multiplex PCR. The V and J calls and clone size are taken from that table; D and trimming were inferred from the DNA. This table holds approximately 30,000 clones, approximately 85% found once. The V and J ends lost 2 bases and 4 bases respectively, with 8 bases between them. The CDR3 has 13 amino acids. Germline CDR1 reads KGHSH; CDR2 reads LQKENI. The chain joins TRBV18 to TRBJ1-2; possibly TRBD1 for D (5 bases). The sample was peripheral blood. The receptor was derived from a human donor in a cohort sampled during active COVID-19. The CDR3 nucleotides are TGTGCCAGCTCACCAAGGGGTGGCTATGGCTACACCTTC. Its translation is CASSPRGGYGYTF.